This is a list of T cell receptor beta chains from one sample in a study of CD8 T cells in ankylosing spondylitis. TCRdb recomputed calls from the 5' RACE reads with MiXCR, one row per CDR3 protein. The sample gives some 130,000 distinct CDR3 sequences, 9.3% of which show up once; approximately 3.3% is in the top ten. The specimen sequenced was blood, either unsorted or a sorted T cell fraction (not recorded which). The receptors originated from a male donor with ankylosing spondylitis or in good health (not recorded which). Each CDR3 is given with its conserved first and last residue. A D gene is named only where the DNA matches it firmly. Clone size is shown for a subset of rows, as once, few, many or a class of expanded clone.

abundance: many; d_gene: TRBD1; j_gene: TRBJ1-2; v_gene: TRBV5-1; CDR3nt: TGCGCCAGCGCAAAAGGACAGGGTACGCATAACTATGGCTACACCTTC; CDR3aa: CASAKGQGTHNYGYTF
abundance: NA; d_gene: TRBD1; j_gene: TRBJ2-2; v_gene: TRBV30; CDR3nt: TGTGCCTGGACCACAGGGGTCACCGGGGAGCTGTTTTTT; CDR3aa: CAWTTGVTGELFF
abundance: NA; d_gene: NA; j_gene: TRBJ2-3; v_gene: TRBV2; CDR3nt: TGTGCCAGCAGGGGGACCTACACAGATACGCAGTATTTT; CDR3aa: CASRGTYTDTQYF
abundance: many; d_gene: NA; j_gene: TRBJ2-1; v_gene: TRBV6-5; CDR3nt: TGTGCCAGCAGTTACGGGAGGGGGCTAGCGTCCTACAATGAGCAGTTCTTC; CDR3aa: CASSYGRGLASYNEQFF
abundance: NA; d_gene: TRBD2; j_gene: TRBJ2-7; v_gene: TRBV11-1; CDR3nt: TGTGCCAGCAGCTCTGGACTAGCGGGAATCCCTCCCCACTACGAGCAGTACTTC; CDR3aa: CASSSGLAGIPPHYEQYF
abundance: many; d_gene: NA; j_gene: TRBJ2-7; v_gene: TRBV5-5; CDR3nt: TGTGCCAGCAGCGCGCGGGGAGGCATGGGATCCTACGAGCAGTACTTC; CDR3aa: CASSARGGMGSYEQYF
abundance: many; d_gene: TRBD1; j_gene: TRBJ1-3; v_gene: TRBV19; CDR3nt: TGTGCCAGTAGCCACAGGGGACCAAACACCATATATTTT; CDR3aa: CASSHRGPNTIYF
abundance: many; d_gene: NA; j_gene: TRBJ2-7; v_gene: TRBV21-1; CDR3nt: TGTGCCAGCAGCAAAGATATGGGACTAGCGGTAGGTCGAGAGCAGTACTTC; CDR3aa: CASSKDMGLAVGREQYF
abundance: many; d_gene: NA; j_gene: TRBJ1-6; v_gene: TRBV20-1; CDR3nt: TGCAGTGCTAGAGAGACTGGACCCCTCCACTTT; CDR3aa: CSARETGPLHF
abundance: NA; d_gene: TRBD1; j_gene: TRBJ1-2; v_gene: TRBV12-3/TRBV12-4; CDR3nt: TGTGCCAGCAACCCGACAGGGGGCTATGGCTACACCTTC; CDR3aa: CASNPTGGYGYTF
abundance: NA; d_gene: NA; j_gene: TRBJ2-7; v_gene: TRBV5-1; CDR3nt: TGCGCCAGCAGCTTGTCTTCGGAAACAACCTACGAGCAGTACTTC; CDR3aa: CASSLSSETTYEQYF
abundance: many; d_gene: NA; j_gene: TRBJ2-5; v_gene: TRBV5-5; CDR3nt: TGTGCCAGCAGCTTGGCTGGGGGCGCAGGCCAAGAGACCCAGTACTTC; CDR3aa: CASSLAGGAGQETQYF
abundance: few; d_gene: TRBD2; j_gene: TRBJ2-1; v_gene: TRBV12-3/TRBV12-4; CDR3nt: TGTGCCAGCAGCGTAGCGGGAGAGTCCTACAATGAGCAGTTCTTC; CDR3aa: CASSVAGESYNEQFF
abundance: NA; d_gene: TRBD1; j_gene: TRBJ1-2; v_gene: TRBV5-6; CDR3nt: TGTGCCAGCAGCTTAGCAGGGGGTCGGGGCTACACCTTC; CDR3aa: CASSLAGGRGYTF
abundance: many; d_gene: NA; j_gene: TRBJ2-5; v_gene: TRBV7-9; CDR3nt: TGTGCCAGCAGCTTAACATTAGGAGAGACCCAGTACTTC; CDR3aa: CASSLTLGETQYF
abundance: few; d_gene: NA; j_gene: TRBJ2-2; v_gene: TRBV20-1; CDR3nt: TGCAGTGCTAGACAGGGGGGGACCGGGGAGCTGTTTTTT; CDR3aa: CSARQGGTGELFF
abundance: many; d_gene: NA; j_gene: TRBJ2-5; v_gene: TRBV6-2/TRBV6-3; CDR3nt: TGTGCCAGCAGTTACTCCGGGACAAAAGAGACCCAGTACTTC; CDR3aa: CASSYSGTKETQYF
abundance: many; d_gene: TRBD2; j_gene: TRBJ2-3; v_gene: TRBV4-3; CDR3nt: TGCGCCAGCAGCCAAGATTTACCTAGCGGGATCCGCACAGATACGCAGTATTTT; CDR3aa: CASSQDLPSGIRTDTQYF
abundance: few; d_gene: NA; j_gene: TRBJ1-2; v_gene: TRBV5-1; CDR3nt: TGCGCCAGCAGCTTGGTGGGTCGGGGCTACACCTTC; CDR3aa: CASSLVGRGYTF
abundance: NA; d_gene: NA; j_gene: TRBJ2-5; v_gene: TRBV10-2; CDR3nt: TGCGCCAGCAGTGATCTCGGGAATTATCAAGAGACCCAGTACTTC; CDR3aa: CASSDLGNYQETQYF
abundance: many; d_gene: TRBD1; j_gene: TRBJ1-2; v_gene: TRBV6-4; CDR3nt: TGTGCCAGCAGTGACACGGGACAGGCTCTCTATGGCTACACCTTC; CDR3aa: CASSDTGQALYGYTF
abundance: many; d_gene: NA; j_gene: TRBJ2-7; v_gene: TRBV5-1; CDR3nt: TGCGCCAGCAGCTTCGTGCCCGCCCGGGCCTACTCCTACGAGCAGTACTTC; CDR3aa: CASSFVPARAYSYEQYF
abundance: many; d_gene: TRBD1; j_gene: TRBJ1-4; v_gene: TRBV20-1; CDR3nt: TGCAGTGCTGCGGGACAGGGGCGTGAAAAACTGTTTTTT; CDR3aa: CSAAGQGREKLFF